The 9 T cell receptor beta chains in this list originate from one sample, sequenced in a study of cytomegalovirus exposure and HLA in healthy donors. The PCR ran on 60 Vbeta and 13 Jbeta primers. The table came from immunoSEQ multiplex PCR; TCRdb's copy has only in-frame clones and leaves some out. The profile shows about 150,000 clones, 84% of them singletons. The specimen sequenced was PBMCs. The receptors derive from a man aged 50-60 years in good health and CMV-seropositive.

The DNA of the CDR3 is TGTGCCAGCAGCCTCCGAACGCGGACTAGCGGGGTTCCGAGCACAGATACGCAGTATTTT. Translation gives CASSLRTRTSGVPSTDTQYF. The chain carries TRBV5-4 and TRBJ2-3; 12 bases line up with TRBD2. Losses at the gene ends were 4 bases for V and 0 bases for J; bases not matched to a gene: 15. Germline lookup yields CDR1 SGHNT and CDR2 YYREEE (reference sequence). The CDR3 runs 20 residues.

The V gene is TRBV2, the J gene TRBJ1-4, with a weak D call TRBD1 (5 bases). This CDR3 spans 15 amino acids. V lost 2 bases and J lost 0, with 7 bases in between. The germline V gene encodes CDR1 SNHLY and CDR2 FYNNEI. This CDR3 reads CASSEWGATNEKLFF. CDR3 sequence (DNA): TGTGCCAGCAGTGAATGGGGGGCAACTAATGAAAAACTGTTTTTT.

The chain carries TRBV4-2 and TRBJ1-2, with D hard to call. Trimming took 0 bases from V and 8 from J, leaving 19 bases between them. This CDR3 has 16 residues. The germline CDR1 and CDR2 sequences are LGHNA and YNFKEQ. The DNA for the CDR3 is TGTGCCAGCAGCCAAGAAGAAGGATTCACGGCGGGGGGCTACACCTTC. Amino acids: CASSQEEGFTAGGYTF.

J is TRBJ2-7 and V is TRBV18; TRBD1 might be the D (5 bases). Trimming shortened V by 1 base and J by 0 bases, and 7 bases separated the two germline ends. The CDR3 sequence is 14 residues long. Germline V gene sequence: CDR1 KGHSH, CDR2 LQKENI. DNA of the CDR3: TGTGCCAGCTCACCACTACAGGCCTCCTACGAGCAGTACTTC. This gives the protein CASSPLQASYEQYF.

This clone came up once. V and J are TRBV5-1 and TRBJ1-5; the D gene is possibly TRBD1 (5 bases). CDR1 SGHRS and CDR2 YFSETQ come from the germline V gene. V was shortened by 0 bases and J by 3 bases, with 10 bases between the two germline ends. The length of the CDR3 is 15 residues. The CDR3 DNA reads as TGCGCCAGCAGCTTGGCCGGAGGGGTCAATCAGCCCCAGCATTTT. Translated: CASSLAGGVNQPQHF.

The V gene is TRBV19, the J gene TRBJ2-5; no clear D gene. CDR1 is LNHDA, CDR2 SQIVND, per germline (reference sequence). Trimming removed 1 base at V and 5 bases at J, with 11 bases between. CDR3 length: 14 amino acids. The CDR3 DNA reads TGTGCCAGTAGTATAGGCCTGCTCGGGGAGACCCAGTACTTC. Protein sequence: CASSIGLLGETQYF.

The V call is TRBV5-1, the J call TRBJ2-5; 12 bases fit TRBD1. The germline gives CDR1 SGHRS, CDR2 YFSETQ. The trim removed 5 bases at V and 4 bases at J, leaving 6 bases unmatched. This CDR3 comprises 15 residues. The CDR3 sequence: CASSWGQGASETQYF. The CDR3 bases are TGCGCCAGCAGTTGGGGACAGGGGGCCTCAGAGACCCAGTACTTC.

V is TRBV15 and J is TRBJ2-7; D possibly corresponds to TRBD2 (5 bases). Germline V gene data show CDR1 as LNHNV and CDR2 as YYDKDF (reference sequence). This CDR3 has 14 residues. V was cut by 0 bases and J by 5 bases, with 11 bases left in between. CDR3 sequence reads: CATSREQAAHEQYF. As DNA, the CDR3 is TGTGCCACCAGCAGAGAACAAGCGGCTCACGAGCAGTACTTC.

The rearrangement joins TRBV19 to TRBJ1-5; TRBD1 aligns across 7 bases. Germline V CDR1 and CDR2: LNHDA, SQIVND (reference sequence). This CDR3 contains 13 residues. Losses at the gene ends were 6 bases for V and 5 bases for J; bases not matched to a gene: 4. The CDR3 loop reads CASSRDRDQPQHF. DNA of the CDR3: TGTGCCAGTAGCCGAGACAGGGATCAGCCCCAGCATTTT.